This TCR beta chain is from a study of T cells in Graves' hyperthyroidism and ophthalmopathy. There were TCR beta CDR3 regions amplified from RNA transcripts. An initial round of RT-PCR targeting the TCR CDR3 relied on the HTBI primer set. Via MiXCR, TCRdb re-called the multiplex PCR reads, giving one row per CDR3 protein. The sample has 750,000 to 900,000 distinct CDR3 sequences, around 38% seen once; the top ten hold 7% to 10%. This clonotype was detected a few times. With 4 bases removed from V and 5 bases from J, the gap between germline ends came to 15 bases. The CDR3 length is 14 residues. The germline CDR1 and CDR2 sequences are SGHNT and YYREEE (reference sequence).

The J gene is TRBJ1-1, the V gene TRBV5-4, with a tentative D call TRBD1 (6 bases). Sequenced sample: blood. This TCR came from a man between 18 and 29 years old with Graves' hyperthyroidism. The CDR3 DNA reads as TGTGCCAGCAGCCTAAACAGGGAGGGGACTGAAGCTTTCTTT. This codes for CASSLNREGTEAFF.